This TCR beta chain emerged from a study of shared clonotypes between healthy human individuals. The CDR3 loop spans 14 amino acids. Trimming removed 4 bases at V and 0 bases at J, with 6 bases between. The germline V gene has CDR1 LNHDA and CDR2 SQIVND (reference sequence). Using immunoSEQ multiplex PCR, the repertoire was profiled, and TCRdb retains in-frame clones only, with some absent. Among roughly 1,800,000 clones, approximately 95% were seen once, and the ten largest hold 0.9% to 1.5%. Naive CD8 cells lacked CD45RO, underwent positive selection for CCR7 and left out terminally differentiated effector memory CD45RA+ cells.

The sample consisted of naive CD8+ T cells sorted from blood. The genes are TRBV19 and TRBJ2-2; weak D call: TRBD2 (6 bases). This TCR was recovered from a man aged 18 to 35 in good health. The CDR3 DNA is TGTGCCAGTAGTAGCGGGACGAACACCGGGGAGCTGTTTTTT. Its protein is CASSSGTNTGELFF.